This T cell receptor (beta chain) was recovered during a study of T-cell reconstitution after alpha-beta-depleted transplantation in children. There are 13 residues in the CDR3. Germline CDR1 and CDR2: SGHTA and FQGNSA. V shed 1 base and J shed 10 bases, with 10 bases lying between them. This clonotype appeared a few times. The TCRbeta library incorporated unique molecular identifiers. TCRdb ran MiXCR on the PCR reads and lists one entry per CDR3 protein. The sample contains about 540,000 distinct CDR3 sequences, approximately 20% of which appear only once. The source was PBMCs from the stem cell graft donor, collected from the stem cell graft. This TCR derives from a human donor who donated a stem cell graft to a child with acute lymphoblastic leukemia. The V and J genes are TRBV7-2 and TRBJ1-4; D not resolved. The CDR3 is CASSLGVSGKLFF. In DNA form, the CDR3 reads TGTGCCAGCAGCTTAGGGGTTTCGGGAAAACTGTTTTTT.